This is a list of T cell receptor beta chains from one sample in a study of T cell repertoires in cytomegalovirus infection. Each CDR3 protein is one row after TCRdb ran MiXCR on the reads. This table has 490,000 or so distinct CDR3 sequences, approximately 10% appearing once. The sequenced material came from PBMCs. These receptors originate from a human donor in good health (CMV status not recorded). Some clones in this sample may be carry-over from other donors' samples. CDR3s include the opening cysteine and the closing phenylalanine or tryptophan. The D gene is left open where the match is weak. The listing skips clone size in some rows; elsewhere it reads once, few, many or a size class.

TGTGCCGGCGGTTTCATGAACACTGAAGCTTTCTTT,CAGGFMNTEAFF,TRBV7-9,few,TRBJ1-1,-
TGTGCCAGCAGACAACCGGGACCTACTCAAGAGACCCAGTACTTC,CASRQPGPTQETQYF,TRBV5-6,many,TRBJ2-5,-
TGTGCCAGTAGTCGACGGGGGACTAGCGGGGGGGCGAGAGAGACCCAGTACTTC,CASSRRGTSGGARETQYF,TRBV19,-,TRBJ2-5,TRBD2
TGTGCCAGCACCCGGGGCGCCCGGGAAGATACGCAGTATTTT,CASTRGAREDTQYF,TRBV5-4,many,TRBJ2-3,-
TGTGCCAGCAGCTTAGACCGCTTC,CASSLDRF,TRBV11-2,few,TRBJ2-7,-
TGTGCCAGCAGCCCACGGACTAGCGGTCCAGGGGAGCTGTTTTTT,CASSPRTSGPGELFF,TRBV11-2,many,TRBJ2-2,TRBD2
TGTGCCAGCAGTTTTGGTCAGACCTATGGCTACACCTTC,CASSFGQTYGYTF,TRBV27,many,TRBJ1-2,-
TGCAGCGTTCAGCCGCGTGGAAATGAGCAGTTCTTC,CSVQPRGNEQFF,TRBV29-1,few,TRBJ2-1,-
TGCGCCAGCAGCCAACCCGACGACGCAACCTACAATGAGCAGTTCTTC,CASSQPDDATYNEQFF,TRBV4-1,few,TRBJ2-1,-
TGTGCCAGCAGTCCTACAGGGTTCGTTATCATTCAGTACTTC,CASSPTGFVIIQYF,TRBV28,many,TRBJ2-4,-
TGTGCCAGTAGTGCCCGGACCTCAGGACACCAAGAGACCCAGTACTTC,CASSARTSGHQETQYF,TRBV19,many,TRBJ2-5,-
TGCAGTGCTCGACGACTAGCGAGCCCTAACAATGAGCAGTTCTTC,CSARRLASPNNEQFF,TRBV20-1,few,TRBJ2-1,TRBD2
TGTGCCAGCAGCGTAGGTCCGACTAGCGGCTCCTACGAGCAGTACTTC,CASSVGPTSGSYEQYF,TRBV7-9,many,TRBJ2-7,TRBD2
TGTGCCAGCAGCCCCCGCGGACAGGGGGGATATGGCTACACCTTC,CASSPRGQGGYGYTF,TRBV3-1,-,TRBJ1-2,TRBD1
TGTGCCAGCAGTTTAGTTCGGATCCAGAAAGAGACCCAGTACTTC,CASSLVRIQKETQYF,TRBV28,many,TRBJ2-5,-
TGTGCCAGCAGCCCCGGGTCAGTAACTGAAGCTTTCTTT,CASSPGSVTEAFF,TRBV27,many,TRBJ1-1,-
TGTGCCAGCAGCCAGAGACAGGGGACAGATACGCAGTATTTT,CASSQRQGTDTQYF,TRBV7-2,many,TRBJ2-3,TRBD1
TGTGCCAGCAGCTTAGTAGGTTCGGTAAGGGACTACGAGCAGTACTTC,CASSLVGSVRDYEQYF,TRBV7-8,many,TRBJ2-7,-
TGTGCCAGCAGCCAATCGGCGGGCGAGCAGTTCTTC,CASSQSAGEQFF,TRBV4-2,few,TRBJ2-1,-
TGTGCCAGCAGCTTCGGCAGGAGTAGGGACACTGAAGCTTTCTTT,CASSFGRSRDTEAFF,TRBV7-9,few,TRBJ1-1,-
TGCAGCGTTGAAGATCCTCGCTCGCTCGGGGAGCTGTTTTTT,CSVEDPRSLGELFF,TRBV29-1,-,TRBJ2-2,-
TGTGCCAGCAGCTTAGAAGTCAATGCTGAAGCTTTCTTT,CASSLEVNAEAFF,TRBV7-9,many,TRBJ1-1,-
TGTGCCACCAGTGACCCGGCCGGGACAGGGGGTGCAGATACGCAGTATTTT,CATSDPAGTGGADTQYF,TRBV24-1,few,TRBJ2-3,TRBD1
TGTGCCAGCAGTACCGGGACTCACTATGGCTACACCTTC,CASSTGTHYGYTF,TRBV12-3/TRBV12-4,many,TRBJ1-2,-
TGCAGCGTCTTCGGGACCGGCGGGGAAAAACTGTTTTTT,CSVFGTGGEKLFF,TRBV29-1,-,TRBJ1-4,-
TGTGCCAGCAGTCCTGGGAGGGCGAAACCCTACGAGCAGTACTTC,CASSPGRAKPYEQYF,TRBV9,-,TRBJ2-7,TRBD2
TGTGCAAGGAAAGGACAGGGCGTCTATGGCTACACCTTC,CARKGQGVYGYTF,TRBV2,many,TRBJ1-2,TRBD1
TGCAGTGCTAGTCGGGACAGGGACCGGACTGAAGCTTTCTTT,CSASRDRDRTEAFF,TRBV20-1,-,TRBJ1-1,TRBD1
TGCAGTGCTAGATCGGGACTAGCGGGAGGGCTTGAGCAGTTCTTC,CSARSGLAGGLEQFF,TRBV20-1,-,TRBJ2-1,TRBD2
TGCAGTGCCCTTCGGCAGGGGGCGGATTACCTGTTTTTT,CSALRQGADYLFF,TRBV20-1,-,TRBJ1-4,TRBD1
TGTGCTAGCAGCTTAAGCACAGGGGCGACTGGAAGTGAGCAGTTCTTC,CASSLSTGATGSEQFF,TRBV7-7,once,TRBJ2-1,TRBD1
TGTGCCAGCAGCTTGGCATGGAACACTGAAGCTTTCTTT,CASSLAWNTEAFF,TRBV5-4,many,TRBJ1-1,-
TGTGCCAGCGGGGAAACAGGGGATACGCAGTATTTT,CASGETGDTQYF,TRBV6-6,few,TRBJ2-3,-
TGTGCCAGCAGTTTGGCGGGGGCGGGAACCGGGGAGCTGTTTTTT,CASSLAGAGTGELFF,TRBV12-3/TRBV12-4,-,TRBJ2-2,-
TGTGCCAGCAGTTTACAACAGGGAGTGAACACTGAAGCTTTCTTT,CASSLQQGVNTEAFF,TRBV7-3,many,TRBJ1-1,-
TGTGCCAGCAGTTGGACAGGTGTCAAGACCCAGTACTTC,CASSWTGVKTQYF,TRBV12-3/TRBV12-4,many,TRBJ2-5,TRBD1
TGTGCCAGCAGCTTAGCAGGGGGCCAGAAGGACAACACCGGGGAGCTGTTTTTT,CASSLAGGQKDNTGELFF,TRBV7-8,many,TRBJ2-2,TRBD1
TGTGCCAGCAGCTTAGACGCGTACCTAGCGGGAGTCACAGATACGCAGTATTTT,CASSLDAYLAGVTDTQYF,TRBV7-2,many,TRBJ2-3,TRBD2
TGCGCCAGCAGCCCGAGGTGGGGAGGGAACACTGAAGCTTTCTTT,CASSPRWGGNTEAFF,TRBV5-1,few,TRBJ1-1,-
TGTGCCAGCAAGAAGGGAGGGCGAACGAATTCACCCCTCCACTTT,CASKKGGRTNSPLHF,TRBV28,many,TRBJ1-6,-
TGTGCCATTAGACTAGCGGGAGTCGATGAGCAGTTCTTC,CAIRLAGVDEQFF,TRBV10-3,many,TRBJ2-1,TRBD2
TGTGCCAGTAGTATTAAATTGATCCACGAGCAGTACTTC,CASSIKLIHEQYF,TRBV19,-,TRBJ2-7,-
TGTGCCAGCAGCCAACCAGGGATTTTGAACACTGAAGCTTTCTTT,CASSQPGILNTEAFF,TRBV7-2,many,TRBJ1-1,-
TGTGCCAGCAGCTTAGGGGGGACCAGGTCGCGTTCCTACGAGCAGTACTTC,CASSLGGTRSRSYEQYF,TRBV11-2,many,TRBJ2-7,-
TGTGCCAGCAGCCCCCCGACAAATGGGCACACTGAAGCTTTCTTT,CASSPPTNGHTEAFF,TRBV7-2,many,TRBJ1-1,-
TGTGCCACCCGACTAGCGGCATCGGGTGGTACGCAGTATTTT,CATRLAASGGTQYF,TRBV7-3,-,TRBJ2-3,TRBD2
TGTGCCAGCAGTGAACGCGGACTAGCCTCCACAGATACGCAGTATTTT,CASSERGLASTDTQYF,TRBV28,many,TRBJ2-3,TRBD2
TGTGCCAGCAGCGTAGAGAACAGAAGAGGAACCGGGGAGCTGTTTTTT,CASSVENRRGTGELFF,TRBV9,many,TRBJ2-2,-
TGTGCCAGCAGCTCCCCCCTGGTGCGCTACGAGCAGTACTTC,CASSSPLVRYEQYF,TRBV11-1,many,TRBJ2-7,-
TGTGCCAGCAGCTTCGGGACACAGGGGAGTGGCACTGAAGCTTTCTTT,CASSFGTQGSGTEAFF,TRBV5-4,-,TRBJ1-1,TRBD1